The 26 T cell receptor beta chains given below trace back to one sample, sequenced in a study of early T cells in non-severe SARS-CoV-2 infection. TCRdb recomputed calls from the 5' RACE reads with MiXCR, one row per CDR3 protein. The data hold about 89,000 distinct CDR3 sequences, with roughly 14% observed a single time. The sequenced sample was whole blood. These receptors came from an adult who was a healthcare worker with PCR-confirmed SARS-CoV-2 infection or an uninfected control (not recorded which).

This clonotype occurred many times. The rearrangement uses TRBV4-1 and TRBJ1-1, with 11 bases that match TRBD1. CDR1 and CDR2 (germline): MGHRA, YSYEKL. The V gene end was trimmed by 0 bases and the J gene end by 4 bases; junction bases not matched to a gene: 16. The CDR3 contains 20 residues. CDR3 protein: CASSQEVEGQGGILGTEAFF. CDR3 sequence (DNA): TGCGCCAGCAGCCAAGAGGTTGAGGGACAGGGGGGGATTTTGGGCACTGAAGCTTTCTTT.

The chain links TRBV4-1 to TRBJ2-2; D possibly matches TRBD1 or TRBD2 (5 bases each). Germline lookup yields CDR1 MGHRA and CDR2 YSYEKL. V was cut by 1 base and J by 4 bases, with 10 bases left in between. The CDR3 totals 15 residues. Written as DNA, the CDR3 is TGCGCCAGCAGCCAAGTGGGGGTTCGCACCGGGGAGCTGTTTTTT. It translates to CASSQVGVRTGELFF.

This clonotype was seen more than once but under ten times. CDR3 amino acids: CASSLTTGSSYNEQFF. In DNA, the CDR3 is TGCGCCAGCAGCTTGACAACAGGTAGCTCCTACAATGAGCAGTTCTTC. The chain carries TRBV5-1 and TRBJ2-1, with D perhaps matching TRBD1 (5 bases). The germline V and J ends were trimmed by 1 base and 0 bases, with 11 bases remaining between them. Germline assignment: CDR1 SGHRS and CDR2 YFSETQ. The CDR3 totals 16 residues. Combining the CDR3 with reference TRBV5-1 and TRBJ2-1 gives the whole variable domain KAGVTQTPRYLIKTRGQQVTLSCSPISGHRSVSWYQQTPGQGLQFLFEYFSETQRNKGNFPGRFSGRQFSNSRSEMNVSTLELGDSALYLCASSLTTGSSYNEQFFGPGTRLTVL.

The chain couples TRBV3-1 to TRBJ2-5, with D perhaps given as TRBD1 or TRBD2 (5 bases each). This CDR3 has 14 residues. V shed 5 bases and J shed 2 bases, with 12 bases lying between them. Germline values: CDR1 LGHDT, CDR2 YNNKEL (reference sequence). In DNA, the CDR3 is TGTGCCAGCAGCTTGGACTGGACACAAGAGACCCAGTACTTC. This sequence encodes CASSLDWTQETQYF.

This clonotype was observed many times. The CDR3 nucleotides read TGTGCCACCAGTGATGGGGGAGGCGATGAGCAGTTCTTC. Amino acid sequence: CATSDGGGDEQFF. The chain combines TRBV24-1 with TRBJ2-1; D possibly corresponds to TRBD2 (6 bases). V lost 3 bases and J 8 bases, leaving 10 bases between the germline ends. Germline lookup yields CDR1 KGHDR and CDR2 SFDVKD. This CDR3 has 13 residues.

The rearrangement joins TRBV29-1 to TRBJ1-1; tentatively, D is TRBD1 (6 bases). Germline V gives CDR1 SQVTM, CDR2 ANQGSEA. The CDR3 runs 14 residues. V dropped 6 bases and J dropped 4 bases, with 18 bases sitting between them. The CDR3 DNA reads TGCAGCGTGAGGGAAGGGGGGTTGGGCACTGAAGCTTTCTTT. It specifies CSVREGGLGTEAFF.

The CDR3 region is CASSQEGRFYGYTF. The CDR3 DNA reads TGTGCCAGCAGCCAAGAAGGCAGGTTCTATGGCTACACCTTC. V is TRBV3-1 and J is TRBJ1-2, with D unresolved. The CDR3 has 14 residues. Trimming shortened V by 0 bases and J by 4 bases, and 9 bases separated the two germline ends. Looked up from germline, CDR1 is LGHDT and CDR2 is YNNKEL (reference sequence).

The CDR3 here is CASSRVVDTQYF. The CDR3 DNA follows: TGTGCCAGCAGCCGGGTCGTGGATACGCAGTATTTT. The rearrangement joins TRBV12-3 or TRBV12-4 to TRBJ2-3; no firm D call. Trimming took 6 bases from V and 6 from J, leaving 10 bases between them. CDR3 length: 12 amino acids.

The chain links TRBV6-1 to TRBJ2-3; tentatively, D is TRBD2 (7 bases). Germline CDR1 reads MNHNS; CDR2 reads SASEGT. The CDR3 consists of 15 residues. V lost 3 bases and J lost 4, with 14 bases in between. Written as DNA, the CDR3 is TGTGCCAGCAGTGAGGGGGGGCAAGTCGCAGATACGCAGTATTTT. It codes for CASSEGGQVADTQYF.

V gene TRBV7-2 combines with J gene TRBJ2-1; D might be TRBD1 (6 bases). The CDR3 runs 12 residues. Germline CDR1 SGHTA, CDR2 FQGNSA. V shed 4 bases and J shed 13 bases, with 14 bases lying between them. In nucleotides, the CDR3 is TGTGCCAGCAGCTCGTACCGGGACAACCAGTTCTTC. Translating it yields CASSSYRDNQFF.

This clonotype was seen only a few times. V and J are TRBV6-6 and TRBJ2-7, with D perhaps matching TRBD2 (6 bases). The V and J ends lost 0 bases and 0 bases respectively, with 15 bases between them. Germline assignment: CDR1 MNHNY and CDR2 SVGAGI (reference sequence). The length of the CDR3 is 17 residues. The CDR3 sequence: CASSYSLAGLTSYEQYV. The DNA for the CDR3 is TGTGCCAGCAGTTACTCTCTGGCGGGGCTGACCTCCTACGAGCAGTACGTC.

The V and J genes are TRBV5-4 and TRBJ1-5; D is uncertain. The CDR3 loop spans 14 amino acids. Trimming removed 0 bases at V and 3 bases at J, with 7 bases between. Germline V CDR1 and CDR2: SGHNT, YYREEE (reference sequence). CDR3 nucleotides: TGTGCCAGCAGCTTGGAGAGGGACAATCAGCCCCAGCATTTT. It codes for CASSLERDNQPQHF.

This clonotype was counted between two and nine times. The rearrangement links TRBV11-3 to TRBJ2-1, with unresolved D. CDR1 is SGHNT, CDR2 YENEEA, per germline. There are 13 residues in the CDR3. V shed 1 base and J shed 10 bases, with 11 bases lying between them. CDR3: CASSLGIGREQFF. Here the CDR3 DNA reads TGTGCCAGCAGCTTAGGGATTGGCCGAGAGCAGTTCTTC.

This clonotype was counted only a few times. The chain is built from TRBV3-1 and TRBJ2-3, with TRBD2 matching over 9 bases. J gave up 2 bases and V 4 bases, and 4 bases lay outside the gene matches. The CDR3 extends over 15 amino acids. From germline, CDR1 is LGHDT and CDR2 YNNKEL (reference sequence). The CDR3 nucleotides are TGTGCCAGCAGCCCTCTAGCGGGGAACACAGATACGCAGTATTTT. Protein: CASSPLAGNTDTQYF.

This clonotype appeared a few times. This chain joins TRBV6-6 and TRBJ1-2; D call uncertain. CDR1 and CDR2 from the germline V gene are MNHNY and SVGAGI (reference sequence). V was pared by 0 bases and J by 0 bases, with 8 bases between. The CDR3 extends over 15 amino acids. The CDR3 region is CASSYSGMTNYGYTF. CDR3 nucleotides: TGTGCCAGCAGTTACTCCGGGATGACTAACTATGGCTACACCTTC.

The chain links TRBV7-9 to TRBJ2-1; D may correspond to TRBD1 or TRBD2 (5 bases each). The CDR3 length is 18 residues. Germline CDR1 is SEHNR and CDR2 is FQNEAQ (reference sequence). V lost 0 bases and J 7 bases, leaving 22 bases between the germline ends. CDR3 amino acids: CASSLAVPSGPLRNEQFF. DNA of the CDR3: TGTGCCAGCAGCTTAGCCGTTCCGTCGGGGCCCCTCCGGAATGAGCAGTTCTTC.

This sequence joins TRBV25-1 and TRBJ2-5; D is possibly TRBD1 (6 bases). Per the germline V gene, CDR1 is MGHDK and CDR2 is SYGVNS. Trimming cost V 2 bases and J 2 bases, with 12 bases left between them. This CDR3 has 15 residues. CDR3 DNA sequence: TGTGCCAGCAGTGAAAAGGACAGATTTCAAGAGACCCAGTACTTC. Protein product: CASSEKDRFQETQYF.

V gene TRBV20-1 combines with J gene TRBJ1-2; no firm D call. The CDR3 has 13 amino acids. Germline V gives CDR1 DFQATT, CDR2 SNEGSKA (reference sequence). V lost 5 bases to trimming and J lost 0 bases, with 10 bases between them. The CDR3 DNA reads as TGCAGTGCTGAAAGATCCTCTAACTATGGCTACACCTTC. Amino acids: CSAERSSNYGYTF.

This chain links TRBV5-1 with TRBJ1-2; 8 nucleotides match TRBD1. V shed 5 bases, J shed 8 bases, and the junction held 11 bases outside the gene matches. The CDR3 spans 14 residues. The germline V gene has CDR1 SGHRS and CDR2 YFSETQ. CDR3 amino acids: CASRESSGGGGYTF. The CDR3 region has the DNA TGCGCCAGCAGGGAATCTTCAGGGGGCGGAGGCTACACCTTC.

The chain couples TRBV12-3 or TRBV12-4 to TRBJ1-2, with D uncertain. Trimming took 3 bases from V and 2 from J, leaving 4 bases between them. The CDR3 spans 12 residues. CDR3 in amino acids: CASSFPNYGYTF. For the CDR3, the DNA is TGTGCCAGCAGTTTCCCGAACTATGGCTACACCTTC.

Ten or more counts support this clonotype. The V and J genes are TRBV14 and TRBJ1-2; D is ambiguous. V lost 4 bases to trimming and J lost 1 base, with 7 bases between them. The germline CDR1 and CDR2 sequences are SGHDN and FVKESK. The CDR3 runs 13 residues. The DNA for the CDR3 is TGTGCCAGCAGCCTGACCGGTAACTATGGCTACACCTTC. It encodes CASSLTGNYGYTF.

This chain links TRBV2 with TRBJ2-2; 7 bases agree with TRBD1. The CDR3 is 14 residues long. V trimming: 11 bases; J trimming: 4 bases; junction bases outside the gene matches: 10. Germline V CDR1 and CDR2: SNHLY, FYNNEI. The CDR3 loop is CAGTSGTATGELFF. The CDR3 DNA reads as TGTGCCGGAACGTCCGGGACAGCCACCGGGGAGCTGTTTTTT. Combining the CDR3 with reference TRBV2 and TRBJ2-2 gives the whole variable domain EPEVTQTPSHQVTQMGQEVILRCVPISNHLYFYWYRQILGQKVEFLVSFYNNEISEKSEIFDDQFSVERPDGSNFTLKIRSTKLEDSAMYFCAGTSGTATGELFFGEGSRLTVL.

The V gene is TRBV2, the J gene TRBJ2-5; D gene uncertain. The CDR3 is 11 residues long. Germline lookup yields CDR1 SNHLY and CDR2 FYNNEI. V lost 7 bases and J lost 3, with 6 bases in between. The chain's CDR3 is CASNIEETQYF. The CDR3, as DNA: TGTGCCAGCAACATAGAAGAGACCCAGTACTTC.

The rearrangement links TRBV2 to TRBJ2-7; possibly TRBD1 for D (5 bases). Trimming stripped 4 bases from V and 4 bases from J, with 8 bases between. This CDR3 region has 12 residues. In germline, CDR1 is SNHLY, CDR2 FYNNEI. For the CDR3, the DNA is TGTGCCAGCAGTGCGACAGTTTACGAGCAGTACGTC. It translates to CASSATVYEQYV.

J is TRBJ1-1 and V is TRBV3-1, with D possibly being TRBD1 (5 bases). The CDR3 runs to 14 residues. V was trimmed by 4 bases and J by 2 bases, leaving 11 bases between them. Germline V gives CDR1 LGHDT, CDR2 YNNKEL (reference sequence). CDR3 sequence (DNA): TGTGCCAGCAGCCCTCGGACAAGTAACACTGAAGCTTTCTTT. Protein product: CASSPRTSNTEAFF. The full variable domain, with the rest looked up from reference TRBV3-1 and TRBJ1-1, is DTAVSQTPKYLVTQMGNDKSIKCEQNLGHDTMYWYKQDSKKFLKIMFSYNNKELIINETVPNRFSPKSPDKAHLNLHINSLELGDSAVYFCASSPRTSNTEAFFGQGTRLTVV.

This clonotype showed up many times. The DNA of the CDR3 is TGTGCCAGCAGTTTGGGCCTCTACAATGAGCAGTTCTTC. The encoded protein is CASSLGLYNEQFF. The chain joins TRBV27 to TRBJ2-1; D unclear. This CDR3 contains 13 residues. Germline assignment: CDR1 MNHEY and CDR2 SMNVEV (reference sequence). The V end lost 3 bases, the J end lost 3 bases, and 6 bases lay between the germline ends.